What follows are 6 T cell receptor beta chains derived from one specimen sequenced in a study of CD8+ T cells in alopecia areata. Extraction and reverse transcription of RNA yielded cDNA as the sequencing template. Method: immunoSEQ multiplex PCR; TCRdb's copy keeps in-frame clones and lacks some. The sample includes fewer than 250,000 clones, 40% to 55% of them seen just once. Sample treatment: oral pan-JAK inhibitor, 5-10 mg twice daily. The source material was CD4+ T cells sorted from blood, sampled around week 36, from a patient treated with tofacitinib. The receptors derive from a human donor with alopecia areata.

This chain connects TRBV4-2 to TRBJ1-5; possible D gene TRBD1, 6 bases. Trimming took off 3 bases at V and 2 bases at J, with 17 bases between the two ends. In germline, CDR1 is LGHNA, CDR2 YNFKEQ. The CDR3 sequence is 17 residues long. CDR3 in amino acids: CASSQGEGGIGNQPQHF. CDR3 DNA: TGTGCCAGCAGCCAGGGGGAGGGGGGAATCGGCAATCAGCCCCAGCATTTT.

DNA for the CDR3: TGTGCCATAGAGGGGACAGTCAATGGCTACACCTTC. This sequence encodes CAIEGTVNGYTF. This chain uses TRBV10-3 with TRBJ1-2, with 7 bases matching TRBD1. Looked up from germline, CDR1 is ENHRY and CDR2 is SYGVKD. V shed 9 bases and J 6 bases; nucleotides not matched to a gene: 7. The CDR3 covers 12 residues.

CDR3 DNA: TGTGCCAGCAGCACGGGGGTTAACTATGGCTACACCTTC. As protein: CASSTGVNYGYTF. The rearrangement links TRBV7-9 to TRBJ1-2; possible D gene TRBD1, 5 bases. Germline lookup yields CDR1 SEHNR and CDR2 FQNEAQ (reference sequence). The CDR3 contains 13 residues. The germline V and J ends were trimmed by 5 bases and 1 base, with 8 bases remaining between them.

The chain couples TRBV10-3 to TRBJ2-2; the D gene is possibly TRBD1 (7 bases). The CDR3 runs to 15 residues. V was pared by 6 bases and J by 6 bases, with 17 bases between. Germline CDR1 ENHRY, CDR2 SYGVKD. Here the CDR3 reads CAIRVGGGGAGELFF. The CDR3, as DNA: TGTGCCATCAGAGTGGGCGGAGGGGGCGCCGGGGAGCTGTTTTTT.

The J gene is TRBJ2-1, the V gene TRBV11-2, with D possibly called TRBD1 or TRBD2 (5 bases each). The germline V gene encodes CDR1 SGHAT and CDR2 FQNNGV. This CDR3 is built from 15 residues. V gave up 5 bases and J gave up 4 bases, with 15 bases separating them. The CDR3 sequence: CASSPLGVRYNEQFF. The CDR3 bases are TGTGCCAGCAGCCCCTTGGGGGTCAGGTACAATGAGCAGTTCTTC.

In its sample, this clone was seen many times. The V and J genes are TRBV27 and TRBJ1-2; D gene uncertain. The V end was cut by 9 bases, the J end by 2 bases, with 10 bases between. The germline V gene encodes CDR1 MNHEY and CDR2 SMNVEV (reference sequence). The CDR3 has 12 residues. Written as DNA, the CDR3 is TGTGCCAGTGCAGACCCCAACTATGGCTACACCTTC. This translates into CASADPNYGYTF.